This note documents a single T cell receptor (beta chain) sequence. Generated by immunoSEQ multiplex PCR, the TCRdb table keeps only in-frame clones and is missing some. Here the sample spans roughly 140,000 clones, 90% to 95% being singletons. The data were obtained in a study of T cell responses to AZD1222 COVID-19 vaccine. Per germline, CDR1 MDHEN and CDR2 SYDVKM. This CDR3 has 15 residues. V was cut by 5 bases and J by 0 bases, with 13 bases left in between. The source material was peripheral blood, sampled after recovery from COVID-19. The chain combines TRBV28 with TRBJ1-1; no clear D gene. This receptor was taken from an adult who had recovered from COVID-19. CDR3 bases: TGTGCCAGCAGTCCACGCGGTTGGATGAACACTGAAGCTTTCTTT. Protein: CASSPRGWMNTEAFF.